Sequencing of this T cell receptor beta chain was carried out in a study of cytomegalovirus exposure and HLA in healthy donors. Findings and caveats of the study: Many donors carried some public TCRs, although rarity characterized most TCR sequences.

Of note for this clone: The antigen is undetermined.

Trimming at V came to 6 bases and at J to 2 bases, leaving 4 bases not matched to a gene. The germline V gene has CDR1 LNHDA and CDR2 SQIVND (reference sequence). The CDR3 has 13 amino acids. Sequenced by immunoSEQ multiplex PCR; TCRdb stores in-frame clones only, minus some. The repertoire holds some 49,000 clones, 92% seen once, with about 1.5% in the top ten. The donors belonged to the roughly 110-subject validation cohort, separate from the approximately 700-subject first cohort. The sequenced material came from PBMCs. The genes are TRBV19 and TRBJ2-7; 7 bases align to TRBD1. This clonotype originated in a man younger than 35 in good health and CMV-seronegative. The CDR3 DNA is TGTGCCAGTAGGCCAGGGACAGCCTACGAGCAGTACTTC. Amino acids: CASRPGTAYEQYF.